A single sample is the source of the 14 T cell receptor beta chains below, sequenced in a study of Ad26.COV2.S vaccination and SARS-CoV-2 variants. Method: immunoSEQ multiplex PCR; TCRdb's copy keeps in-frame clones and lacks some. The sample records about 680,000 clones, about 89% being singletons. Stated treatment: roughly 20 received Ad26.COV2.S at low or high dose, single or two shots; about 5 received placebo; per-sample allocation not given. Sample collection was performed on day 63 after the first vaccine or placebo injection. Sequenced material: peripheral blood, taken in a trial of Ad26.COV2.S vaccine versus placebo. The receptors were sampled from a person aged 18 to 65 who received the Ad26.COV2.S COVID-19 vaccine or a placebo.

The CDR3 nucleotides read TGTGCCAGCAGCACGGGTCGGGAAAACACTGAAGCTTTCTTT. This translates into CASSTGRENTEAFF. This chain joins TRBV5-6 and TRBJ1-1; the D is unclear. The CDR3 contains 14 residues. The germline gives CDR1 SGHDT, CDR2 YYEEEE. Trimming pared 4 bases from V and 2 bases from J, leaving 12 bases between.

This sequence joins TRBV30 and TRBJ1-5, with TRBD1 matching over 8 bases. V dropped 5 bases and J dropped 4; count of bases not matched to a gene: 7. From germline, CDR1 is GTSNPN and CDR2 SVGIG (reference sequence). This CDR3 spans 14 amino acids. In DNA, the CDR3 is TGTGCCTGGGACAGGGGCCAGCCGAATCAGCCCCAGCATTTT. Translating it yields CAWDRGQPNQPQHF.

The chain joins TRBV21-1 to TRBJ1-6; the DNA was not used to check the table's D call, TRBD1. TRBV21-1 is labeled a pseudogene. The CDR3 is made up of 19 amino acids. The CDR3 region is CASSKKKWTGLSNNSPLHF. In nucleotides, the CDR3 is TGTGCCAGCAGCAAGAAGAAGTGGACAGGCCTATCGAATAATTCACCCCTCCACTTT.

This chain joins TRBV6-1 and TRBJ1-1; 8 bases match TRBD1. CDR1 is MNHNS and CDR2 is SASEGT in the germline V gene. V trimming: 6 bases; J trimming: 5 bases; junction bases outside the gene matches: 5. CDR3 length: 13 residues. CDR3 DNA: TGTGCCAGCAGCCCACAGGGGGGGACTGAAGCTTTCTTT. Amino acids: CASSPQGGTEAFF.

The CDR3 bases are TGTGCCAGCTCACCACGCGGGGGGGCCACCGGGGAGCTGTTTTTT. Translation gives CASSPRGGATGELFF. The genes are TRBV18 and TRBJ2-2, with 9 nucleotides matching TRBD2. The junction had 1 base not matched to a gene; V was cut back by 1 base and J by 4 bases. Germline CDR1 and CDR2: KGHSH and LQKENI. The CDR3 length is 15 residues.

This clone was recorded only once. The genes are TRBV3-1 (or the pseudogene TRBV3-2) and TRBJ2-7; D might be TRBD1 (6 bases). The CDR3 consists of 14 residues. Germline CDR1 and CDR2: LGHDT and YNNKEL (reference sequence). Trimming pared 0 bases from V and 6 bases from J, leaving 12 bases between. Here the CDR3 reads CASSQDAWGREQYF. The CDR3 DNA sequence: TGTGCCAGCAGCCAAGACGCCTGGGGGCGCGAGCAGTACTTC.

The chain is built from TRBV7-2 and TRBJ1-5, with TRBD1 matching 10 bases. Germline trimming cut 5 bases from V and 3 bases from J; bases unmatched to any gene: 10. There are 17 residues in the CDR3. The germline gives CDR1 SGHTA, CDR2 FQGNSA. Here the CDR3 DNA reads TGTGCCAGCAGCCCCCGAGGACAGGGGGTACCCAATCAGCCCCAGCATTTT. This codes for CASSPRGQGVPNQPQHF.

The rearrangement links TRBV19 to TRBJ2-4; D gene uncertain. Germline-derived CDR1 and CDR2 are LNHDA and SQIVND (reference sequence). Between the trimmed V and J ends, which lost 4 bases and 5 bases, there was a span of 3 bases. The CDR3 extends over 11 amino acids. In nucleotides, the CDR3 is TGTGCCAGTAGTAGACAAAACATTCAGTACTTC. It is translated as CASSRQNIQYF.

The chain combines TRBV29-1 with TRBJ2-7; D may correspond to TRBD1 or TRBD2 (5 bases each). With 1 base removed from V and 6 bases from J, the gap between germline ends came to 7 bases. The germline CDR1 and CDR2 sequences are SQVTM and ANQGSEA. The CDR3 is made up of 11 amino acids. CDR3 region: CSVEGGAEQYF. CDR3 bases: TGCAGCGTTGAAGGAGGGGCCGAGCAGTACTTC.

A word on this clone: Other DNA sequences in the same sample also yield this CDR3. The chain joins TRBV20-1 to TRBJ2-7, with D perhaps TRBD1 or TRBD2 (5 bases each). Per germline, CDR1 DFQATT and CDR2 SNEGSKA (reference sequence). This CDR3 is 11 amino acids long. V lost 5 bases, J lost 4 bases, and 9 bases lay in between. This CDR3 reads CSASGTYEQYF. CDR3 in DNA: TGCAGTGCTTCCGGGACGTACGAGCAGTACTTC.

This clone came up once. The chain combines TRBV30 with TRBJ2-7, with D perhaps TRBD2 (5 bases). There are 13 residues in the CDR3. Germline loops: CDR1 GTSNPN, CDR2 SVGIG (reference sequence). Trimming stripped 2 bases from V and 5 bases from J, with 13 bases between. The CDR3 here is CAWSRGSRDEQYF. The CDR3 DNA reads TGTGCCTGGAGTCGAGGGAGTAGGGACGAGCAGTACTTC.

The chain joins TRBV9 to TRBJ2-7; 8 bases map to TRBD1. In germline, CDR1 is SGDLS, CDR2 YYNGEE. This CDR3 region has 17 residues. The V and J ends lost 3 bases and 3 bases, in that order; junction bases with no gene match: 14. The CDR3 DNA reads TGTGCCAGCAGCGCACCTTTCGACAGGGGTAGTTACTACGAGCAGTACTTC. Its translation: CASSAPFDRGSYYEQYF. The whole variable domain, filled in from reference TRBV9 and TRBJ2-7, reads DSGVTQTPKHLITATGQRVTLRCSPRSGDLSVYWYQQSLDQGLQFLIQYYNGEERAKGNILERFSAQQFPDLHSELNLSSLELGDSALYFCASSAPFDRGSYYEQYFGPGTRLTVT.

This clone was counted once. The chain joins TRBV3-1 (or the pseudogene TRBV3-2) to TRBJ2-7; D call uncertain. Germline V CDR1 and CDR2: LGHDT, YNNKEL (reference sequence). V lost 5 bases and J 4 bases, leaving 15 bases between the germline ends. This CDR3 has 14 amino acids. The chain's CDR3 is CASSESPYTYEQYF. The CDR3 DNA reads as TGTGCCAGCAGCGAAAGCCCCTATACGTACGAGCAGTACTTC.

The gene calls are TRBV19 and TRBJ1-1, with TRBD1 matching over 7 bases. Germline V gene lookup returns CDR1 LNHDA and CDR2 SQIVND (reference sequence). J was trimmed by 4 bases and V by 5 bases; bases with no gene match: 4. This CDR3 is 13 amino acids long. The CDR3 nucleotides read TGTGCCAGTAGTCCGACAGGGTCCACTGAAGCTTTCTTT. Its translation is CASSPTGSTEAFF.